The rows below give T cell receptor beta chains drawn from one sample of a study of blood T cell repertoires in COVID-19. Clones were read by immunoSEQ multiplex PCR, and TCRdb kept only the in-frame ones, dropping some. The profile shows 150,000 to 200,000 clones, around 82% of them singletons. The sample was PBMCs or T cells enriched from blood (not recorded which). Receptors were obtained from a woman in her fifties or sixties in a cohort exposed to, infected with or recovered from COVID-19 (not recorded which). Each CDR3 is given without its conserved first and last residue. Where a row states a size, it is once, few, many or the class of an expanded clone; other rows omit it.

clone size: .; V gene: TRBV5-1; J gene: TRBJ2-5; CDR3 protein: ASSSPGAGFETQY
clone size: few; V gene: TRBV7-9; J gene: TRBJ1-3; CDR3 protein: ASSRTDSSSGNTIY
clone size: .; V gene: TRBV3-1/TRBV3-2; J gene: TRBJ2-5; CDR3 protein: ASGLARGQFQETQY
clone size: .; V gene: TRBV27; J gene: TRBJ1-5; CDR3 protein: ASSLQGDNQPQH
clone size: .; V gene: TRBV27; J gene: TRBJ2-3; CDR3 protein: ASSASSGVTDTQY
clone size: .; V gene: TRBV3-1/TRBV3-2; J gene: TRBJ1-2; CDR3 protein: ASSQGQGNYGYT
clone size: .; V gene: TRBV2; J gene: TRBJ1-1; CDR3 protein: ASSGLTGLARAF
clone size: .; V gene: TRBV5-6; J gene: TRBJ1-5; CDR3 protein: ASSLGQGRQPQH
clone size: .; V gene: TRBV4-1; J gene: TRBJ1-2; CDR3 protein: ASSQTRDKNYEGGYT
clone size: .; V gene: TRBV12-3/TRBV12-4; J gene: TRBJ1-3; CDR3 protein: ASTLGHLNTIY
clone size: .; V gene: TRBV3-1/TRBV3-2; J gene: TRBJ1-6; CDR3 protein: ASSQDPGSPLH
clone size: .; V gene: TRBV19; J gene: TRBJ1-5; CDR3 protein: ASSMAAEGNQPQH
clone size: .; V gene: TRBV10-3; J gene: TRBJ2-3; CDR3 protein: AITEGLASTDTQY
clone size: .; V gene: TRBV6-5; J gene: TRBJ1-5; CDR3 protein: ASGVREQPQH
clone size: .; V gene: TRBV5-4; J gene: TRBJ2-3; CDR3 protein: ASSFGQGITDTQY
clone size: .; V gene: TRBV27; J gene: TRBJ2-7; CDR3 protein: ASSPNSYEQY
clone size: once; V gene: TRBV21-1; J gene: TRBJ1-1; CDR3 protein: ASSKGGIQVKMNTEAF